The rows below give T cell receptor beta chains drawn from one sample of a study of shared clonotypes between healthy human individuals. Using immunoSEQ multiplex PCR, the repertoire was profiled, and TCRdb retains in-frame clones only, with some absent. The sample has roughly 590,000 clones; 95% to 96% are singletons. Input material: naive CD8+ T cells sorted from blood. The receptor set was obtained from a woman in her twenties or thirties in good health. CDR3s include the opening cysteine and the closing phenylalanine or tryptophan.

v_call: TRBV11-2
j_call: TRBJ1-1
cdr3_aa: CASKGSGEGAFF

v_call: TRBV19
j_call: TRBJ2-7
cdr3_aa: CASSRRLVSYEQYF

v_call: TRBV28
j_call: TRBJ2-1
cdr3_aa: CASSSRGSGEQFF

v_call: TRBV11-3
j_call: TRBJ2-7
cdr3_aa: CASSLAGSGYEQYF

v_call: TRBV6-5
j_call: TRBJ2-7
cdr3_aa: CASSYPSGQGTYEQYF

v_call: TRBV19
j_call: TRBJ2-2
cdr3_aa: CASSDLGRLNTGELFF

v_call: TRBV6-5
j_call: TRBJ1-5
cdr3_aa: CASSYSFGGDNQPQHF

v_call: TRBV28
j_call: TRBJ1-2
cdr3_aa: CASSHRDKGYGYTF

v_call: TRBV28
j_call: TRBJ2-7
cdr3_aa: CASSLHSSYEQYF

v_call: TRBV7-2
j_call: TRBJ2-7
cdr3_aa: CASSYGLAGHEQYF

v_call: TRBV28
j_call: TRBJ2-1
cdr3_aa: CASTPGYSNEQFF

v_call: TRBV7-6
j_call: TRBJ2-7
cdr3_aa: CASSLGAMGDSYEQYF

v_call: TRBV13
j_call: TRBJ2-7
cdr3_aa: CASSLTGASGYEQYF

v_call: TRBV27
j_call: TRBJ1-2
cdr3_aa: CASRTGSTGYTF